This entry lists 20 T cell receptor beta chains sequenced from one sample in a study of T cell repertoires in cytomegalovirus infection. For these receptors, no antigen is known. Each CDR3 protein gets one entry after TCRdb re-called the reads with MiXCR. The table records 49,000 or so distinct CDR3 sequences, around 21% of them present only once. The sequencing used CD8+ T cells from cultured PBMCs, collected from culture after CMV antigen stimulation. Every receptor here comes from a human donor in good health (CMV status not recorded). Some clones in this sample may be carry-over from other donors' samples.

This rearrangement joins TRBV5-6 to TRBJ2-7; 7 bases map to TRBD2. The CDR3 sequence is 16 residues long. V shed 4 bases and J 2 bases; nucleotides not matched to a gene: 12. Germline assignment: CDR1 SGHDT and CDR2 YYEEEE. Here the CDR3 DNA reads TGTGCCAGCAGCCCGTTGGGGGGGGAGTCCCCCTACGAGCAGTACTTC. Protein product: CASSPLGGESPYEQYF. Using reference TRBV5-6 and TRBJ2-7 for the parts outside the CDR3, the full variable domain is DAGVTQSPTHLIKTRGQQVTLRCSPKSGHDTVSWYQQALGQGPQFIFQYYEEEERQRGNFPDRFSGHQFPNYSSELNVNALLLGDSALYLCASSPLGGESPYEQYFGPGTRLTVT.

The CDR3 DNA reads TGTGCCAGCAGTTACATTCCCCCCGGCAATCAGCCCCAGCATTTT. Protein product: CASSYIPPGNQPQHF. This chain joins TRBV2 and TRBJ1-5; the D is unclear. Per germline, CDR1 SNHLY and CDR2 FYNNEI. V lost 5 bases, J lost 2 bases, and 13 bases lay in between. CDR3 size: 15 residues.

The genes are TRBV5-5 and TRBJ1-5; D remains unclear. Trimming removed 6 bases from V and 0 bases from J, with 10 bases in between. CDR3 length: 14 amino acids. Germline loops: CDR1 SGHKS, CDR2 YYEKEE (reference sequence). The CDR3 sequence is CASTPDNSNQPQHF. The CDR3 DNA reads TGTGCCAGCACCCCAGACAATAGCAATCAGCCCCAGCATTTT.

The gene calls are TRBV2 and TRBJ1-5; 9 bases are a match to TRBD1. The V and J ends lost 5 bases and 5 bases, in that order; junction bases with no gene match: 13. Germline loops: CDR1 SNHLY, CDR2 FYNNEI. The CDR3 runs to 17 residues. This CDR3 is CASSKTGTGSGDQPQHF. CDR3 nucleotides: TGTGCCAGCAGTAAGACCGGGACAGGGTCCGGGGATCAGCCCCAGCATTTT.

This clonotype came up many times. The CDR3 region has the DNA TGTGCCATCGAACCTCAGTGGGCTGGGGCCAACGTCCTGACTTTC. This translates into CAIEPQWAGANVLTF. The rearrangement links TRBV7-9 to TRBJ2-6; D remains ambiguous. The V gene's germline CDR1 is SEHNR and CDR2 FQNEAQ (reference sequence). Trimming pared 10 bases from V and 2 bases from J, leaving 15 bases between. This CDR3 has 15 residues.

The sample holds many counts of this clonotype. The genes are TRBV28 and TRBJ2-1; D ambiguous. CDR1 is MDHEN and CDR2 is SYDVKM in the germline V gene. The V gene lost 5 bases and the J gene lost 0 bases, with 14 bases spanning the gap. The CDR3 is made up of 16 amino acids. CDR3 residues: CASSTTGPGSYNEQFF. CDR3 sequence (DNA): TGTGCCAGCAGTACGACTGGACCAGGCTCCTACAATGAGCAGTTCTTC.

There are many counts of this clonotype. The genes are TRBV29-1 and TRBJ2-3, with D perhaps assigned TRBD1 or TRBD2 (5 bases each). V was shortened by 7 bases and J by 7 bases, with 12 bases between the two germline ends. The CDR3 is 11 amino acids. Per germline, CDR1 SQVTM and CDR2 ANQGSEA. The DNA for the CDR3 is TGCAGCGGGGGGACCCCACATACGCAGTATTTT. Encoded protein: CSGGTPHTQYF.

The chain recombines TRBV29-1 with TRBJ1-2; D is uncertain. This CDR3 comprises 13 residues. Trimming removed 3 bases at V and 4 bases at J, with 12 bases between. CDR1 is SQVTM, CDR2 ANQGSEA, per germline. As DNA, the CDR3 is TGCAGCGTTGAGATCAGCCCAATCTATGGCTACACCTTC. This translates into CSVEISPIYGYTF. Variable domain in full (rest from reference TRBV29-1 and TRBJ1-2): SAVISQKPSRDICQRGTSLTIQCQVDSQVTMMFWYRQQPGQSLTLIATANQGSEATYESGFVIDKFPISRPNLTFSTLTVSNMSPEDSSIYLCSVEISPIYGYTFGSGTRLTVV.

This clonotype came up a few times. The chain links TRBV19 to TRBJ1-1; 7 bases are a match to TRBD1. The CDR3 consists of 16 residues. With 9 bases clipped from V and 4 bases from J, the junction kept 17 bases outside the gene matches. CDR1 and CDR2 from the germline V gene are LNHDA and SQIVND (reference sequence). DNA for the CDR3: TGTGCCAGGGTTTTCCCAATCGGACAGGTCGGCACTGAAGCTTTCTTT. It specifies CARVFPIGQVGTEAFF. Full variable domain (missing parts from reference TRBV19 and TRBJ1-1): DGGITQSPKYLFRKEGQNVTLSCEQNLNHDAMYWYRQDPGQGLRLIYYSQIVNDFQKGDIAEGYSVSREKKESFPLTVTSAQKNPTAFYLCARVFPIGQVGTEAFFGQGTRLTVV.

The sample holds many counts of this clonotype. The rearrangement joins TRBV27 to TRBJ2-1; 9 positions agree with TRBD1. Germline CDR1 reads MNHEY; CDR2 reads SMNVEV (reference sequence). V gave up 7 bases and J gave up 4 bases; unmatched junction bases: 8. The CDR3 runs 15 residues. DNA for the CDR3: TGTGCCAGCACCACGGGGACAGGGCGGTACAATGAGCAGTTCTTC. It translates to CASTTGTGRYNEQFF.

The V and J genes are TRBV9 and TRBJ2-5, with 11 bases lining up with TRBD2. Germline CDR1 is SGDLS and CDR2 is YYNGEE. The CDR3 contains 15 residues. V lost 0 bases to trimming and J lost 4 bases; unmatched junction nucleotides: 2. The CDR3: CASSVASGGRETQYF. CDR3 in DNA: TGTGCCAGCAGCGTAGCTAGCGGGGGGCGAGAGACCCAGTACTTC.

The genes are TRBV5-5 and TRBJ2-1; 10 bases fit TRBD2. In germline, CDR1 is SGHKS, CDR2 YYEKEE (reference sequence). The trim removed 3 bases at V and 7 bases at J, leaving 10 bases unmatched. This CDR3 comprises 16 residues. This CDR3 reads CASSSITTSGSNEQFF. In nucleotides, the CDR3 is TGTGCCAGCAGCTCGATAACGACTAGCGGGTCGAATGAGCAGTTCTTC.

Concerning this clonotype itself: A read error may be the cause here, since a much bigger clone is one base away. CDR3 nucleotide sequence: TGTGCCATCAGCCAAACGGACAGTGCTAATTCACCCCTCCACTTT. Protein product: CAISQTDSANSPLHF. The chain is built from TRBV14 and TRBJ1-6, with TRBD1 as a possible D gene (6 bases). The germline CDR1 and CDR2 sequences are SGHDN and FVKESK. The CDR3 contains 15 residues. Drawing the rest from reference TRBV14 and TRBJ1-6, the complete variable domain is EAGVTQFPSHSVIEKGQTVTLRCDPISGHDNLYWYRRVMGKEIKFLLHFVKESKQDESGMPNNRFLAERTGGTYSTLKVQPAELEDSGVYFCAISQTDSANSPLHFGNGTRLTVT.

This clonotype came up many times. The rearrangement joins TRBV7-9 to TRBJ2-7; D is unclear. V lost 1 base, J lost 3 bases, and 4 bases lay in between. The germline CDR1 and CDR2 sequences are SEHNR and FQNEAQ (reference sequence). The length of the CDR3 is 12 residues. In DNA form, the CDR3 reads TGTGCCAGCAGCTTAGGCGACTACGAGCAGTACTTC. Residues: CASSLGDYEQYF.

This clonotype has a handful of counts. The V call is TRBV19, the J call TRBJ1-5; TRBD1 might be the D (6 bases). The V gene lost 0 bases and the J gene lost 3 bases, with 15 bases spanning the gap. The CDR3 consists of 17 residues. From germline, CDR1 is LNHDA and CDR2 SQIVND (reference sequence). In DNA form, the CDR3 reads TGTGCCAGTAGTATAGATCGTAGCAGGGGAGACAATCAGCCCCAGCATTTT. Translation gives CASSIDRSRGDNQPQHF.

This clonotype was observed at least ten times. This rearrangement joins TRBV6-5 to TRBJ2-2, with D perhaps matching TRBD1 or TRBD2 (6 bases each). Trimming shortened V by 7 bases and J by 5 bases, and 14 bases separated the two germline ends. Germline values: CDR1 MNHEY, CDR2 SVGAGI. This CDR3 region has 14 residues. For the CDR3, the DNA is TGTGCCAGCAAATGGGGGGCAAGGACCGGGGAGCTGTTTTTT. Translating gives CASKWGARTGELFF.

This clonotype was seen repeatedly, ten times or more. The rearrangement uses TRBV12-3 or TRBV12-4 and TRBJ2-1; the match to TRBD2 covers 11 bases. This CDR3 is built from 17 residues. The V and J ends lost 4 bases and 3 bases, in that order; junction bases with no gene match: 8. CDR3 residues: CASSSSNSGRVYNEQFF. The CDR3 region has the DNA TGTGCCAGCAGTTCCTCGAATAGCGGGAGGGTCTACAATGAGCAGTTCTTC.

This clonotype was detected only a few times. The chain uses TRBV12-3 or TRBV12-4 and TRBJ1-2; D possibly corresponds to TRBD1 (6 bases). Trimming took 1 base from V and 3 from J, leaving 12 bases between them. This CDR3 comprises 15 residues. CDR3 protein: CASSLDGGAYYGYTF. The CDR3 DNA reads TGTGCCAGCAGTTTAGACGGGGGCGCGTACTATGGCTACACCTTC.

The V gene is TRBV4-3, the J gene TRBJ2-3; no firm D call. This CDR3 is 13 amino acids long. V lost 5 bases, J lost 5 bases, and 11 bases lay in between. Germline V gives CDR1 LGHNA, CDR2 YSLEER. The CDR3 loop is CASSTRELDTQYF. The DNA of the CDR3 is TGCGCCAGCAGCACCCGAGAGTTAGATACGCAGTATTTT.

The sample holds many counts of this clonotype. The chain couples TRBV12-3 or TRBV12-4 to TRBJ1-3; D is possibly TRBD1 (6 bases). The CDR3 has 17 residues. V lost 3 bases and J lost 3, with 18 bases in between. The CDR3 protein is CASSFLWAGDYGNTIYF. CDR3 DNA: TGTGCCAGCAGTTTTCTCTGGGCAGGGGATTATGGAAACACCATATATTTT.